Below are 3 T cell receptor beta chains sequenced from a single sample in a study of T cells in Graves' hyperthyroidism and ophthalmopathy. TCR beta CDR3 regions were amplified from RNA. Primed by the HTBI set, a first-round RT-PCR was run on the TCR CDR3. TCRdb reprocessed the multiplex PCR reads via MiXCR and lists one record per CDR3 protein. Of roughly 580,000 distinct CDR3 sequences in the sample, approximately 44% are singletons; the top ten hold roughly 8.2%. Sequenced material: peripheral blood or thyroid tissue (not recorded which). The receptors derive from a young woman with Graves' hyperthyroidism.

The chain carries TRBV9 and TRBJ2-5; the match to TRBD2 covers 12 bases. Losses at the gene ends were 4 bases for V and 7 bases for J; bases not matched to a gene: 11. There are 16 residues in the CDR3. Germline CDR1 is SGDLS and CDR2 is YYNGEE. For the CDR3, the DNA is TGTGCCAGCAGCTCACGGACTAGCGGGAAGGGAGCGACCCAGTACTTC. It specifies CASSSRTSGKGATQYF.

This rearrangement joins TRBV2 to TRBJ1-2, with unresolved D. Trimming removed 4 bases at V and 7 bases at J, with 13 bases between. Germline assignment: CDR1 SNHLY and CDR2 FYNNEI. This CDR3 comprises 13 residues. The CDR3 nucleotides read TGTGCCAGCAGTGTTCACCGGGAATTTGGCTACACCTTC. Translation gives CASSVHREFGYTF.

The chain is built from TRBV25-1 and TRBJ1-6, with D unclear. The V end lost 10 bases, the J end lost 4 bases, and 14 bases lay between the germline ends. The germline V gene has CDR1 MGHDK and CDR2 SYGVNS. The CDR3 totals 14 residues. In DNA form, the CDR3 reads TGTGCCAACCCGGGAGACATATATAATTCACCCCTCCACTTT. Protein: CANPGDIYNSPLHF.